This T cell receptor beta chain was identified during a study of OX40 agonist ivuxolimab in advanced cancers. At the level of the study: Patients assigned to dose escalation were diagnosed with hepatocellular carcinoma, melanoma, renal cell or head and neck cancer. Earlier anti-PD-1, anti-PD-L1 or anti-CTLA-4 therapy was permitted; around 40% had received some. Study-wide results and caveats: The mean number of expanded clones was higher in CD8+ T cells than in CD4+.

The assay was immunoSEQ multiplex PCR, and TCRdb's table has in-frame clones only and misses some. The top ten clones hold 0.3% to 0.45% of a sample with some 80,000 clones, about 88% of them seen once. Notes on this clone: Its antigen is unidentified.

This receptor was obtained from an adult with an advanced solid tumor such as melanoma, head and neck, liver or kidney cancer. Sequences were derived from CD4+ or CD8+ T cells sorted from blood, sampled in a trial of the OX40 agonist ivuxolimab.

This CDR3 is CASSPRGQQGYGYEQYF. The CDR3 DNA reads as TGTGCCAGCAGCCCCCGGGGGCAACAGGGGTACGGCTACGAGCAGTACTTC. The chain uses TRBV7-2 and TRBJ2-7, with D possibly being TRBD1 (7 bases). This CDR3 comprises 17 residues. Trimming cost V 5 bases and J 3 bases, with 23 bases left between them. Germline-derived CDR1 and CDR2 are SGHTA and FQGNSA.